Below, 27 T cell receptor beta chains from the same sample are listed, as sequenced in a study of OX40 agonist ivuxolimab in advanced cancers. TCRdb keeps only in-frame clones here, not all; method: immunoSEQ multiplex PCR. Here the sample spans 45,000 to 55,000 clones, approximately 84% being singletons. The sample was CD4+ or CD8+ T cells sorted from blood, taken in a trial of the OX40 agonist ivuxolimab. The source of these receptors is an adult with an advanced solid tumor such as melanoma, head and neck, liver or kidney cancer.

The rearrangement uses TRBV19 and TRBJ1-1; no firm D call. This CDR3 comprises 14 residues. Per germline, CDR1 LNHDA and CDR2 SQIVND (reference sequence). V was clipped by 2 bases and J by 0 bases, with 7 bases between them. The CDR3 spells CASSIRPMNTEAFF. CDR3 coding DNA: TGTGCCAGTAGTATAAGACCCATGAACACTGAAGCTTTCTTT. The whole variable domain, remainder taken from reference TRBV19 and TRBJ1-1, is DGGITQSPKYLFRKEGQNVTLSCEQNLNHDAMYWYRQDPGQGLRLIYYSQIVNDFQKGDIAEGYSVSREKKESFPLTVTSAQKNPTAFYLCASSIRPMNTEAFFGQGTRLTVV.

The chain uses TRBV7-3 and TRBJ2-2, with TRBD1 as a possible D gene (6 bases). V shed 2 bases and J shed 4 bases, with 11 bases lying between them. The CDR3 length is 15 residues. The germline V gene has CDR1 SGHTA and CDR2 FQGTGA. CDR3 DNA: TGTGCCAGCAGCTTAGGCCAGGGGAGCACCGGGGAGCTGTTTTTT. Translating it yields CASSLGQGSTGELFF.

The chain recombines TRBV7-9 with TRBJ1-4, with 9 bases that match TRBD1. V was clipped by 4 bases and J by 5 bases; unmatched bases: 2. This CDR3 spans 14 amino acids. Germline V gene lookup returns CDR1 SEHNR and CDR2 FQNEAQ (reference sequence). The CDR3 spells CASSSDRGNEKLFF. The CDR3 DNA reads TGTGCCAGCAGCTCGGACAGGGGAAATGAAAAACTGTTTTTT.

The genes are TRBV20-1 and TRBJ2-7; TRBD2 matches 11 bases. In germline, CDR1 is DFQATT, CDR2 SNEGSKA (reference sequence). There are 11 residues in the CDR3. V shed 4 bases and J 7 bases; nucleotides not matched to a gene: 0. CDR3 sequence reads: CSATSGGEQYF. CDR3 coding DNA: TGCAGTGCTACTAGCGGGGGGGAGCAGTACTTC.

A few counts support this clone. V and J are TRBV9 and TRBJ2-6, with D uncertain. In germline, CDR1 is SGDLS, CDR2 YYNGEE. The CDR3 loop spans 15 amino acids. V lost 0 bases to trimming and J lost 0 bases, with 4 bases between them. The DNA for the CDR3 is TGTGCCAGCAGCGTAGGGTTCTCTGGGGCCAACGTCCTGACTTTC. Residues: CASSVGFSGANVLTF.

V and J are TRBV29-1 and TRBJ2-5; 9 bases match TRBD1. Trimming at V came to 6 bases and at J to 6 bases, leaving 8 bases not matched to a gene. Germline CDR1 is SQVTM and CDR2 is ANQGSEA. This CDR3 has 13 amino acids. In nucleotides, the CDR3 is TGCAGCGTGGGGACAGGGCAAGGGAAGACCCAGTACTTC. Amino acid sequence: CSVGTGQGKTQYF. Using reference TRBV29-1 and TRBJ2-5 for the parts outside the CDR3, the full variable domain is SAVISQKPSRDICQRGTSLTIQCQVDSQVTMMFWYRQQPGQSLTLIATANQGSEATYESGFVIDKFPISRPNLTFSTLTVSNMSPEDSSIYLCSVGTGQGKTQYFGPGTRLLVL.

J is TRBJ2-1 and V is TRBV5-6; TRBD2 agrees at 10 bases. Trimming cost V 0 bases and J 7 bases; bases outside gene matches: 10. The CDR3 is made up of 17 amino acids. Germline V CDR1 and CDR2: SGHDT, YYEEEE. The CDR3 DNA reads TGTGCCAGCAGCTTGGCCGGAGCGGGAGGGGATCGGAATGAGCAGTTCTTC. The encoded protein is CASSLAGAGGDRNEQFF.

The J gene is TRBJ2-1, the V gene TRBV10-3; D might be TRBD1 (6 bases). The germline V gene has CDR1 ENHRY and CDR2 SYGVKD. The CDR3 has 15 residues. The germline V and J ends were trimmed by 6 bases and 6 bases, with 18 bases remaining between them. CDR3 in DNA: TGTGCCATCAGCTTTGACAGGACCGGCGGCAATGAGCAGTTCTTC. Protein sequence: CAISFDRTGGNEQFF.

There are a few counts of this clone. The V call is TRBV19, the J call TRBJ1-5; 11 bases are a match to TRBD1. CDR1 is LNHDA, CDR2 SQIVND, per germline (reference sequence). Unmatched junction bases numbered 9, after V lost 8 bases and J lost 6 bases. CDR3 size: 15 residues. The CDR3 region has the DNA TGTGCCAGTGCGGACAGGGGGCTGAAAATTCAGCCCCAGCATTTT. Encoded protein: CASADRGLKIQPQHF.

The gene calls are TRBV28 and TRBJ1-6; TRBD1 aligns across 7 bases. CDR1 is MDHEN, CDR2 SYDVKM, per germline. This CDR3 is 15 amino acids long. The trim removed 6 bases at V and 3 bases at J, leaving 5 bases unmatched. The CDR3 DNA is TGTGCCAGCAGCGAGGACAGGAGCTATAATTCACCCCTCCACTTT. This gives the protein CASSEDRSYNSPLHF.

The rearrangement uses TRBV20-1 and TRBJ2-1; 8 bases map to TRBD2. Losses at the gene ends were 6 bases for V and 15 bases for J; bases not matched to a gene: 10. The CDR3 is 11 amino acids. Germline values: CDR1 DFQATT, CDR2 SNEGSKA (reference sequence). CDR3 region: CSARGGPSLFF. The CDR3 DNA sequence: TGCAGTGCACGCGGGGGGCCCTCCCTGTTCTTC.

The V and J genes are TRBV6-6 and TRBJ2-7; a weak D match, TRBD2 (5 bases). V was clipped by 3 bases and J by 0 bases, with 15 bases between them. The germline gives CDR1 MNHNY, CDR2 SVGAGI (reference sequence). This CDR3 spans 16 amino acids. The chain's CDR3 is CASSYQAGGASYEQYF. The DNA of the CDR3 is TGTGCCAGCAGTTATCAAGCAGGAGGCGCCTCCTACGAGCAGTACTTC.

V gene TRBV19 combines with J gene TRBJ1-2; TRBD1 matches at 7 bases. V shed 5 bases and J 8 bases; nucleotides not matched to a gene: 11. Germline lookup yields CDR1 LNHDA and CDR2 SQIVND (reference sequence). The CDR3 spans 14 residues. This CDR3 reads CASSEPGQLPGYTF. In DNA, the CDR3 is TGTGCCAGTAGTGAACCGGGACAGCTACCAGGCTACACCTTC.

This chain connects TRBV23-1 to TRBJ2-7; D is ambiguous. TRBV23-1 falls under the ORF class, with uncertain function. The CDR3 contains 13 residues. V was pared by 0 bases and J by 7 bases, with 10 bases between. The CDR3 loop reads CASSQSPAWEQYF. The CDR3 DNA sequence: TGCGCCAGCAGTCAATCCCCCGCGTGGGAGCAGTACTTC.

The V call is TRBV7-2, the J call TRBJ2-5; 13 nucleotides line up with TRBD2. There are 18 residues in the CDR3. After removal of 5 bases from V and 4 bases from J, the junction contained 13 bases not matched to a gene. The V gene's germline CDR1 is SGHTA and CDR2 FQGNSA. As DNA, the CDR3 is TGTGCCAGCAGCACATATCTCGGACTAGCGGGAGTAGGAGAGACCCAGTACTTC. It is translated as CASSTYLGLAGVGETQYF.

The rearrangement links TRBV7-6 to TRBJ1-4; D is possibly TRBD1 (5 bases). This CDR3 has 15 amino acids. The V end was cut by 0 bases, the J end by 7 bases, with 12 bases between. From germline, CDR1 is SGHVS and CDR2 FNYEAQ. CDR3 in amino acids: CASSLALGDGEKLFF. CDR3 bases: TGTGCCAGCAGCTTAGCGCTGGGGGATGGTGAAAAACTGTTTTTT.

The table lists this clone with a count of one. This chain joins TRBV7-6 and TRBJ2-3; D is ambiguous. Looked up from germline, CDR1 is SGHVS and CDR2 is FNYEAQ. CDR3 length: 17 residues. With 4 bases removed from V and 2 bases from J, the gap between germline ends came to 19 bases. CDR3 sequence (DNA): TGTGCCAGCAGCTCCATTCCCCTGGGAACAAACACAGATACGCAGTATTTT. Translation gives CASSSIPLGTNTDTQYF.

This clone has a single count. The chain carries TRBV5-1 and TRBJ1-5, with a tentative D call TRBD1 (6 bases). This CDR3 is built from 15 residues. Germline CDR1 reads SGHRS; CDR2 reads YFSETQ. The V end was cut by 0 bases, the J end by 2 bases, with 9 bases between. In nucleotides, the CDR3 is TGCGCCAGCAGCTTGGAGTCAGGGGGCAATCAGCCCCAGCATTTT. This gives the protein CASSLESGGNQPQHF.

This chain links TRBV7-3 with TRBJ1-2, with D tentatively TRBD1 (5 bases). The CDR3 consists of 14 residues. Germline V lookup: CDR1 SGHTA, CDR2 FQGTGA. Trimming stripped 8 bases from V and 8 bases from J, with 21 bases between. The CDR3 bases are TGTGCCAGCGCCTTGATCAGGGATACGGGCGGCTACACCTTC. Protein sequence: CASALIRDTGGYTF.

This clone was picked up one time. The CDR3 reads CASSYTSGGEMGTDTQYF. The DNA of the CDR3 is TGTGCCAGCAGCTACACTAGCGGGGGGGAGATGGGCACAGATACGCAGTATTTT. The chain is built from TRBV5-6 and TRBJ2-3; TRBD2 aligns across 13 bases. This CDR3 is built from 18 residues. The junction had 8 bases not matched to a gene; V was cut back by 3 bases and J by 1 base. Per germline, CDR1 SGHDT and CDR2 YYEEEE.

This clone appeared once. The chain employs TRBV7-2 and TRBJ2-7; TRBD2 agrees at 11 bases. The CDR3 runs 17 residues. V was clipped by 5 bases and J by 3 bases; unmatched bases: 12. Per the germline V gene, CDR1 is SGHTA and CDR2 is FQGNSA. CDR3 nucleotide sequence: TGTGCCAGCAGCGTGCCGGGACTAGCGGAACCGAGCTACGAGCAGTACTTC. Residues: CASSVPGLAEPSYEQYF.

V usage is TRBV6-5 and J usage is TRBJ2-7, with a tentative D call TRBD2 (5 bases). V was cut by 6 bases and J by 2 bases, with 14 bases left in between. The CDR3 is 14 residues long. From germline, CDR1 is MNHEY and CDR2 SVGAGI. For the CDR3, the DNA is TGTGCCAGCAGACCAGGACTGCTGCCCTACGAGCAGTACTTC. Amino acids: CASRPGLLPYEQYF.

This clone was recorded a few times. The chain uses TRBV5-4 and TRBJ1-4; 12 bases agree with TRBD1. V was pared by 3 bases and J by 9 bases, with 0 bases of the junction left unmatched. The CDR3 has 13 residues. Germline loops: CDR1 SGHNT, CDR2 YYREEE (reference sequence). The CDR3, as DNA: TGTGCCAGCAGCTGGGACAGGGGGCAAAAACTGTTTTTT. The encoded protein is CASSWDRGQKLFF.

The genes are TRBV15 and TRBJ2-7; 14 nucleotides align to TRBD2. Per the germline V gene, CDR1 is LNHNV and CDR2 is YYDKDF (reference sequence). The CDR3 runs to 17 residues. Losses at the gene ends were 1 base for V and 6 bases for J; bases not matched to a gene: 8. The DNA for the CDR3 is TGTGCCACCAGCAGAGTTGGGACTAGCGGGAGTTCGCGCGAGCAGTACTTC. It specifies CATSRVGTSGSSREQYF. Full variable domain (missing parts from reference TRBV15 and TRBJ2-7): DAMVIQNPRYQVTQFGKPVTLSCSQTLNHNVMYWYQQKSSQAPKLLFHYYDKDFNNEADTPDNFQSRRPNTSFCFLDIRSPGLGDTAMYLCATSRVGTSGSSREQYFGPGTRLTVT.

This chain connects TRBV19 to TRBJ1-5; D is ambiguous. Germline loops: CDR1 LNHDA, CDR2 SQIVND (reference sequence). Trimming shortened V by 2 bases and J by 7 bases, and 9 bases separated the two germline ends. This CDR3 region has 13 residues. This CDR3 is CASSIQGSQPQHF. The CDR3 coding sequence is TGTGCCAGTAGTATACAAGGGAGCCAGCCCCAGCATTTT.

The V gene is TRBV5-5, the J gene TRBJ1-5; tentative D call: TRBD1 (5 bases). The CDR3 is 17 amino acids. Trimming took off 3 bases at V and 0 bases at J, with 16 bases between the two ends. Germline lookup yields CDR1 SGHKS and CDR2 YYEKEE (reference sequence). The CDR3 nucleotides read TGTGCCAGCAGCTCACTAGACAGTGGAAATAGCAATCAGCCCCAGCATTTT. This codes for CASSSLDSGNSNQPQHF. The full variable domain, completed using reference TRBV5-5 and TRBJ1-5, is DAGVTQSPTHLIKTRGQQVTLRCSPISGHKSVSWYQQVLGQGPQFIFQYYEKEERGRGNFPDRFSARQFPNYSSELNVNALLLGDSALYLCASSSLDSGNSNQPQHFGDGTRLSIL.

This clone was counted between two and nine times. V usage is TRBV14 and J usage is TRBJ1-2, with unresolved D. V dropped 0 bases and J dropped 8 bases, with 7 bases sitting between them. The germline gives CDR1 SGHDN, CDR2 FVKESK. The CDR3 is 12 residues long. DNA of the CDR3: TGTGCCAGCAGCCAAGATAGGTTCGGCTACACCTTC. It translates to CASSQDRFGYTF.